These T cell receptor beta chains were read from a single sample in a study of blood T cell repertoires in COVID-19. The method was immunoSEQ multiplex PCR; TCRdb's version includes in-frame clones alone and lacks a portion of them. Counted here are around 68,000 clones, 75% to 90% occurring once; the ten biggest clones make up approximately 15%. Sequenced: peripheral blood. The receptors were gathered from a man aged 35 to 55 with COVID-19, enrolled during active disease. Both conserved end residues are part of each CDR3. The D gene is left open where the match is weak. Rows may omit the clone size; those that give it use once, few, many or a size class.

TRBJ2-5	TRBV10-1	TRBD2	-	CASSDPASGAETQYF	TGCGCCAGCAGTGACCCGGCTAGCGGGGCCGAGACCCAGTACTTC
TRBJ2-6	TRBV6-5	TRBD1	-	CASLQGAAGANVLTF	TGTGCCAGCTTACAGGGGGCTGCTGGGGCCAACGTCCTGACTTTC
TRBJ1-6	TRBV6-4	TRBD1	-	CASSEAGGNSPLHF	TGTGCCAGCAGTGAAGCAGGGGGCAATTCACCCCTCCACTTT
TRBJ1-1	TRBV6-1	-	-	CASSEGYLGDTEAFF	TGTGCCAGCAGTGAAGGGTACCTAGGGGACACTGAAGCTTTCTTT
TRBJ1-2	TRBV6-5	-	-	CASRAGANYGYTF	TGTGCCAGCCGGGCGGGGGCCAACTATGGCTACACCTTC
TRBJ2-2	TRBV2	-	-	CASKTGTNTGELFF	TGTGCCAGCAAGACAGGAACGAACACCGGGGAGCTGTTTTTT
TRBJ1-2	TRBV6-5	-	-	CASSFEGSYGYTF	TGTGCCAGCAGTTTCGAGGGATCCTATGGCTACACCTTC
TRBJ2-7	TRBV7-2	-	once	CASSSLTGYEQYF	TGTGCCAGCAGCTCCCTGACTGGGTACGAGCAGTACTTC
TRBJ1-4	TRBV6-1	-	-	CASSEGQGNEKLFF	TGTGCCAGCAGTGAAGGTCAGGGAAATGAAAAACTGTTTTTT
TRBJ1-5	TRBV19	TRBD1	-	CASNSKPGQGSQPQHF	TGTGCCAGTAACTCAAAGCCGGGACAGGGAAGTCAGCCCCAGCATTTT
TRBJ1-4	TRBV10-2	-	-	CASREQANEKLFF	TGCGCCAGCAGGGAGCAGGCTAATGAAAAACTGTTTTTT
TRBJ2-2	TRBV7-6	-	-	CASSTPRGPFSGELFF	TGTGCCAGCAGCACCCCGCGGGGACCCTTTTCCGGGGAGCTGTTTTTT
TRBJ2-1	TRBV2	TRBD1	-	CASNEGQAGWQFF	TGTGCCAGCAATGAAGGACAGGCCGGGTGGCAGTTCTTC